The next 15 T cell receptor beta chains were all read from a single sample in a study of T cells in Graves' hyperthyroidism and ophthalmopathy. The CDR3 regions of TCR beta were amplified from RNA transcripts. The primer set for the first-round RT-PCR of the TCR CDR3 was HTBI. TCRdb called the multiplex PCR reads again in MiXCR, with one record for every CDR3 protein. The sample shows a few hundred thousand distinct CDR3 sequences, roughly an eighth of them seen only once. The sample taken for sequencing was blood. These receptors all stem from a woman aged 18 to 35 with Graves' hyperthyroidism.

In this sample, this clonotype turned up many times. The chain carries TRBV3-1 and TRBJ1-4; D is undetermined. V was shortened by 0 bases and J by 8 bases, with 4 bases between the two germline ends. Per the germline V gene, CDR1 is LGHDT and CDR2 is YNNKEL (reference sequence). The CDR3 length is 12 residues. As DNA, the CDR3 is TGTGCCAGCAGCCAAGATGGGGAAAAACTGTTTTTT. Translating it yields CASSQDGEKLFF.

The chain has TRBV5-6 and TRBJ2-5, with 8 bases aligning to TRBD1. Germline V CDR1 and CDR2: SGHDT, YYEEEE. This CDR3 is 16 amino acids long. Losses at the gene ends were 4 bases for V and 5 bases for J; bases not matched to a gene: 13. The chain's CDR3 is CASSPSSGGAWETQYF. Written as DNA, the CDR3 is TGTGCCAGCAGCCCTAGTTCAGGGGGCGCTTGGGAGACCCAGTACTTC.

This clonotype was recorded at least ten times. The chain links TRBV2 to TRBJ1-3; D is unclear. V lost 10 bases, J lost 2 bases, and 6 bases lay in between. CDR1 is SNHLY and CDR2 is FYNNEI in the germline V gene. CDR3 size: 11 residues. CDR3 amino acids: CATGAGNTIYF. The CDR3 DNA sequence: TGTGCCACCGGCGCTGGAAACACCATATATTTT.

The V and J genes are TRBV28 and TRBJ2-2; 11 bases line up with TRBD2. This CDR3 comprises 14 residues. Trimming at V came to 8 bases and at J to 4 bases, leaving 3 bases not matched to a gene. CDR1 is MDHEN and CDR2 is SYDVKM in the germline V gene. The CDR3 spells CASVAGGGTGELFF. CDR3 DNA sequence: TGTGCCAGCGTAGCGGGAGGGGGCACCGGGGAGCTGTTTTTT.

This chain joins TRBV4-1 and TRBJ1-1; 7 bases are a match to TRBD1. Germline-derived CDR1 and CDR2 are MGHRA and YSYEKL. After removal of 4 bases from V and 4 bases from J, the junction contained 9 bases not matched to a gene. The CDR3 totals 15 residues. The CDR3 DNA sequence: TGCGCCAGCAGCCGCGTAAGCGACAGGGCCACTGAAGCTTTCTTT. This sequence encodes CASSRVSDRATEAFF.

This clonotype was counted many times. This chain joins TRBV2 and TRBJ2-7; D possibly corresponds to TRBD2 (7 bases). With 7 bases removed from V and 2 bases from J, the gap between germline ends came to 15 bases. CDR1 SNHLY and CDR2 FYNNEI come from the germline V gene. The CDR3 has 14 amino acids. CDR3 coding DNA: TGTGCCAGCAAAGGGGGGGGGCACGCCTACGAGCAGTACTTC. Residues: CASKGGGHAYEQYF.

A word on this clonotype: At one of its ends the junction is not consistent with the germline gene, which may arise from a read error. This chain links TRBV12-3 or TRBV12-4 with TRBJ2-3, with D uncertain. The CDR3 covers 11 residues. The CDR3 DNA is TGTGCCAGCAGTCGTACAGATACGCTGTATTTT. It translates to CASSRTDTLYF.

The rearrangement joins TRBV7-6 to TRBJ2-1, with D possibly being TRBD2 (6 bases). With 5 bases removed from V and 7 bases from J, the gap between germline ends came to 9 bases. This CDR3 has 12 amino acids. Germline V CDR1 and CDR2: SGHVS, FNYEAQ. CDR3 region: CASSGGRNEQFF. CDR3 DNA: TGTGCCAGCAGCGGAGGGCGGAATGAGCAGTTCTTC.

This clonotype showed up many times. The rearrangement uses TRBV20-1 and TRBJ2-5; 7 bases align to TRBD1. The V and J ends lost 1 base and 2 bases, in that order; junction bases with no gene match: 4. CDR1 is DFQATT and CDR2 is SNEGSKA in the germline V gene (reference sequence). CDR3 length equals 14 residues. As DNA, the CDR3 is TGCAGTGCTAGAGGGGAGACAGGGCAAGAGACCCAGTACTTC. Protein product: CSARGETGQETQYF.

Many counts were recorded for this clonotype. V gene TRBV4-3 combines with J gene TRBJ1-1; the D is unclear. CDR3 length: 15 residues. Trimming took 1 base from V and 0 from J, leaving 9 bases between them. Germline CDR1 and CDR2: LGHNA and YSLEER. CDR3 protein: CASSQGVRLNTEAFF. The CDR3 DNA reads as TGCGCCAGCAGCCAAGGAGTCAGGTTGAACACTGAAGCTTTCTTT.

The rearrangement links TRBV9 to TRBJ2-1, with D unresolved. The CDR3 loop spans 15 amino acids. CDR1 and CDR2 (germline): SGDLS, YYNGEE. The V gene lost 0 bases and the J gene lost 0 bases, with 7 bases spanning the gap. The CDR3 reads CASSVGYRSYNEQFF. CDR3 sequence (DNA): TGTGCCAGCAGCGTAGGGTATCGCTCCTACAATGAGCAGTTCTTC.

CDR3 residues: CASSATDQETQYF. The CDR3 DNA reads TGTGCCAGCAGCGCCACAGACCAAGAGACCCAGTACTTC. The chain uses TRBV11-1 and TRBJ2-5; D is unclear. V lost 5 bases and J lost 0, with 7 bases in between. The germline V gene has CDR1 SGHAT and CDR2 FQDESV (reference sequence). CDR3 size: 13 residues.

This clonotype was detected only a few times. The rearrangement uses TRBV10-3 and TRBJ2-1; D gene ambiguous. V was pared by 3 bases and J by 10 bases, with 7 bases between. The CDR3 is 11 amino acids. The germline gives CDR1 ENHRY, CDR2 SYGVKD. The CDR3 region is CAISEKAEQFF. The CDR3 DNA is TGTGCCATCAGTGAAAAAGCAGAGCAGTTCTTC.

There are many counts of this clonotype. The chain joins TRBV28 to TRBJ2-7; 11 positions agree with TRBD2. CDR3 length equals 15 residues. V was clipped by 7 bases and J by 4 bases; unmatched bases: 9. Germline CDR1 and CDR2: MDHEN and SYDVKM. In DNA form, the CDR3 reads TGTGCCAGCATTGGACCTAGCGGGGGGCCATACGAGCAGTACTTC. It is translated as CASIGPSGGPYEQYF. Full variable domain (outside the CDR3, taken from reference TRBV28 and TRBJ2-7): DVKVTQSSRYLVKRTGEKVFLECVQDMDHENMFWYRQDPGLGLRLIYFSYDVKMKEKGDIPEGYSVSREKKERFSLILESASTNQTSMYLCASIGPSGGPYEQYFGPGTRLTVT.

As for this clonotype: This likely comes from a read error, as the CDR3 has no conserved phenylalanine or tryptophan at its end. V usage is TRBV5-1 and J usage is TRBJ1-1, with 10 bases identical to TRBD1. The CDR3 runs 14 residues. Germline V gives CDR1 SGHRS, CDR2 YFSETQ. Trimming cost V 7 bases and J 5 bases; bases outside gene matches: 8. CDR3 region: CASSTGTGETEAFL. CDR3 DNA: TGCGCCAGCTCCACCGGGACAGGGGAGACTGAAGCTTTCCTT.